Presented here are 32 T cell receptor beta chains from one specimen sequenced in a study of beta chain features in type 1 diabetes. Expressed TCRB transcripts were sequenced because the isolated RNA had all been reverse transcribed beforehand. Sequencing used immunoSEQ multiplex PCR; TCRdb keeps in-frame clones, though not all of them. The data show 970,000 or so clones, roughly a sixth seen once. The sequencing sample was made of naive CD4+ T cells from blood. These receptors were collected from a young woman in good health.

This sequence joins TRBV7-8 and TRBJ2-1; 7 nucleotides line up with TRBD2. The CDR3 is 14 residues long. Trimming cost V 6 bases and J 8 bases; bases outside gene matches: 10. The germline gives CDR1 SGHVS, CDR2 FQNEAQ. The CDR3 protein is CASRREGRWDEQFF. CDR3 DNA sequence: TGTGCCAGCAGAAGGGAGGGCCGTTGGGATGAGCAGTTCTTC.

A few counts support this clone. The rearrangement joins TRBV29-1 to TRBJ2-5; 10 positions agree with TRBD2. Trimming at V came to 4 bases and at J to 4 bases, leaving 3 bases not matched to a gene. This CDR3 is 13 amino acids long. Germline V gene sequence: CDR1 SQVTM, CDR2 ANQGSEA. The CDR3 DNA reads TGCAGCGTTGTGAGACTAGCGGGAGAGACCCAGTACTTC. It translates to CSVVRLAGETQYF.

This clone was observed a few times. V and J are TRBV4-2 and TRBJ1-2; 8 nucleotides align to TRBD1. This CDR3 has 16 residues. Germline CDR1 LGHNA, CDR2 YNFKEQ. The V gene end was trimmed by 1 base and the J gene end by 6 bases; junction bases not matched to a gene: 10. The CDR3 DNA reads as TGTGCCAGCAGCCAAGCTCTGGACAGGGATAGGGATGGCTACACCTTC. Translated, it gives CASSQALDRDRDGYTF.

V is TRBV15 and J is TRBJ2-1; a weak D match, TRBD1 (5 bases). Germline V gene lookup returns CDR1 LNHNV and CDR2 YYDKDF (reference sequence). The V gene lost 1 base and the J gene lost 0 bases, with 7 bases spanning the gap. The CDR3 loop spans 15 amino acids. For the CDR3, the DNA is TGTGCCACCAGCAGAGTAACAGGCTCCTACAATGAGCAGTTCTTC. This codes for CATSRVTGSYNEQFF.

This clone was observed a few times. This chain uses TRBV9 with TRBJ2-5; D possibly uses TRBD1 or TRBD2 (6 bases each). The germline gives CDR1 SGDLS, CDR2 YYNGEE. V lost 0 bases and J 4 bases, leaving 10 bases between the germline ends. CDR3 size: 14 residues. As DNA, the CDR3 is TGTGCCAGCAGCGTAGGAGGGGGGTCAGAGACCCAGTACTTC. It encodes CASSVGGGSETQYF.

This clone has a handful of counts. CDR3 coding DNA: TGTGCCATTGCCGGATCCTACGAGCAGTACTTC. The encoded protein is CAIAGSYEQYF. The rearrangement links TRBV10-3 to TRBJ2-7; D remains unclear. CDR3 size: 11 residues. Looked up from germline, CDR1 is ENHRY and CDR2 is SYGVKD. Trimming removed 9 bases at V and 1 base at J, with 7 bases between.

The chain carries TRBV20-1 and TRBJ2-2, with D unclear. Germline V gene lookup returns CDR1 DFQATT and CDR2 SNEGSKA (reference sequence). CDR3 size: 11 residues. V shed 6 bases and J shed 7 bases, with 9 bases lying between them. CDR3 in amino acids: CSASSFGELFF. The CDR3 DNA is TGCAGTGCGAGCTCTTTCGGGGAGCTGTTTTTT.

This clone has more than one count but fewer than ten. The rearrangement links TRBV7-9 to TRBJ2-3, with D uncertain. The CDR3 covers 16 residues. V shed 5 bases and J shed 0 bases, with 15 bases lying between them. Germline lookup yields CDR1 SEHNR and CDR2 FQNEAQ (reference sequence). This chain's CDR3 is CASSPLGSSSTDTQYF. Written as DNA, the CDR3 is TGTGCCAGCAGCCCCCTGGGTAGTTCGAGCACAGATACGCAGTATTTT.

This chain joins TRBV2 and TRBJ1-2; no reliable D call. V shed 10 bases and J shed 3 bases, with 15 bases lying between them. The CDR3 loop spans 13 amino acids. CDR1 is SNHLY and CDR2 is FYNNEI in the germline V gene. The CDR3 region has the DNA TGTGCCAACAAGCAGTGGGCAGACTATGGCTACACCTTC. Protein sequence: CANKQWADYGYTF.

The gene calls are TRBV28 and TRBJ2-7; D tentatively fits TRBD1 or TRBD2 (6 bases each). The germline CDR1 and CDR2 sequences are MDHEN and SYDVKM. V was clipped by 1 base and J by 2 bases, with 12 bases between them. This CDR3 has 15 residues. The CDR3 is CASSLSGGPTYEQYF. The CDR3 region has the DNA TGTGCCAGCAGTTTATCCGGGGGCCCCACCTACGAGCAGTACTTC.

The CDR3 DNA reads TGTGCCAGCAGTAGGCAGGGAGCAACTAATGAAAAACTGTTTTTT. Amino acids: CASSRQGATNEKLFF. The chain recombines TRBV2 with TRBJ1-4; D is possibly TRBD1 (5 bases). Germline assignment: CDR1 SNHLY and CDR2 FYNNEI. The CDR3 runs to 15 residues. V was pared by 5 bases and J by 0 bases, with 10 bases between.

This clone has a handful of counts. Within the sample, other DNA sequences also encode this same CDR3. CDR3 loop: CASTGLGGYTF. The CDR3 region has the DNA TGTGCCAGCACCGGCCTCGGTGGCTACACCTTC. V is TRBV28 and J is TRBJ1-2; D remains ambiguous. Trimming took 7 bases from V and 7 from J, leaving 10 bases between them. This CDR3 comprises 11 residues. Looked up from germline, CDR1 is MDHEN and CDR2 is SYDVKM.

The V call is TRBV7-9, the J call TRBJ2-5; D unresolved. The CDR3 consists of 14 residues. Germline-derived CDR1 and CDR2 are SEHNR and FQNEAQ (reference sequence). The V gene lost 8 bases and the J gene lost 1 base, with 14 bases spanning the gap. The chain's CDR3 is CASGRGLIQETQYF. CDR3 nucleotides: TGTGCCAGCGGTAGAGGTCTGATCCAAGAGACCCAGTACTTC.

The chain is built from TRBV6-6 and TRBJ2-7, with D possibly matching TRBD2 (7 bases). The length of the CDR3 is 15 residues. CDR1 and CDR2 (germline): MNHNY, SVGAGI (reference sequence). V shed 6 bases and J shed 4 bases, with 19 bases lying between them. DNA for the CDR3: TGTGCCAGCAGAAAGGGGGGCGGGAGAAAGTACGAGCAGTACTTC. It specifies CASRKGGGRKYEQYF.

The rearrangement uses TRBV7-2 and TRBJ2-5; D is possibly TRBD1 (6 bases). CDR1 is SGHTA, CDR2 FQGNSA, per germline. The CDR3 loop spans 14 amino acids. V was clipped by 3 bases and J by 1 base, with 9 bases between them. The CDR3 spells CASSLTQGQETQYF. As DNA, the CDR3 is TGTGCCAGCAGCTTGACACAGGGCCAAGAGACCCAGTACTTC. Filled out from reference TRBV7-2 and TRBJ2-5, the complete variable domain reads GAGVSQSPSNKVTEKGKDVELRCDPISGHTALYWYRQSLGQGLEFLIYFQGNSAPDKSGLPSDRFSAERTGGSVSTLTIQRTQQEDSAVYLCASSLTQGQETQYFGPGTRLLVL.

This clone was counted a few times. The chain is built from TRBV6-5 and TRBJ1-1, with D possibly TRBD1 on 5 matching bases. The germline gives CDR1 MNHEY, CDR2 SVGAGI. Trimming removed 4 bases from V and 1 base from J, with 7 bases in between. The CDR3 runs to 13 residues. CDR3 in amino acids: CASSLGGNTEAFF. As DNA, the CDR3 is TGTGCCAGCAGTTTGGGGGGGAACACTGAAGCTTTCTTT.

This clone was seen only a few times. The V and J genes are TRBV2 and TRBJ1-2; tentative D call: TRBD1 (5 bases). The CDR3 has 11 residues. Germline CDR1 SNHLY, CDR2 FYNNEI. DNA for the CDR3: TGTGCTTCGACAGCCTACTATGGCTACACCTTC. Residues: CASTAYYGYTF.

This clone was found a few times. The chain has TRBV5-1 and TRBJ2-3, with 7 bases fitting TRBD2. The germline CDR1 and CDR2 sequences are SGHRS and YFSETQ. The CDR3 spans 14 residues. V lost 7 bases and J lost 4; bases outside the gene matches: 9. The CDR3 sequence: CASAVREVADTQYF. CDR3 in DNA: TGCGCCAGCGCTGTCCGGGAGGTAGCAGATACGCAGTATTTT.

Worth noting for this clone: Additional DNA sequences in this sample encode the identical CDR3. The J gene is TRBJ1-3, the V gene TRBV7-2; D is ambiguous. The V end was cut by 4 bases, the J end by 4 bases, with 5 bases between. This CDR3 spans 12 amino acids. Germline V lookup: CDR1 SGHTA, CDR2 FQGNSA. The CDR3 loop is CASSSVGNTIYF. CDR3 in DNA: TGTGCCAGCAGCTCTGTCGGAAACACCATATATTTT.

In this sample, this clone turned up a few times. The chain employs TRBV29-1 and TRBJ2-1; TRBD2 agrees at 9 bases. V gave up 5 bases and J gave up 7 bases; unmatched junction bases: 18. Germline V gene lookup returns CDR1 SQVTM and CDR2 ANQGSEA. The CDR3 runs to 17 residues. The CDR3 DNA follows: TGCAGCGTTATTTTCGGGGGCGGGAGGGCCGTAATGAATGAGCAGTTCTTC. It yields the protein CSVIFGGGRAVMNEQFF.

This clone has only a few counts. The V and J genes are TRBV13 and TRBJ2-5; D gene uncertain. Per germline, CDR1 PRHDT and CDR2 FYEKMQ (reference sequence). V was clipped by 1 base and J by 2 bases, with 8 bases between them. The CDR3 spans 14 residues. This CDR3 is CASSLASRQETQYF. CDR3 bases: TGTGCCAGCAGCTTAGCATCCCGACAAGAGACCCAGTACTTC.

This clone was recorded only once. Different DNA sequences within this sample yield the same CDR3. The chain has TRBV28 and TRBJ1-2; unclear D gene. This CDR3 spans 12 amino acids. CDR1 is MDHEN, CDR2 SYDVKM, per germline. V lost 6 bases to trimming and J lost 0 bases, with 5 bases between them. CDR3 sequence: CASSWANYGYTF. CDR3 coding DNA: TGTGCCAGCAGCTGGGCTAACTATGGCTACACCTTC.

This clone was detected a few times. The chain uses TRBV6-5 and TRBJ2-3; 9 bases match TRBD2. The CDR3 spans 14 residues. With V trimmed by 1 base and J by 6 bases, 2 bases remained unmatched. Germline loops: CDR1 MNHEY, CDR2 SVGAGI. The CDR3 DNA is TGTGCCAGCAGTTACTTCGGACTAGCGGATACGCAGTATTTT. It yields the protein CASSYFGLADTQYF.

CDR3 bases: TGTGCCAGCAAGGAGGTGTATAATTCACCCCTCCACTTT. Its translation: CASKEVYNSPLHF. This rearrangement joins TRBV6-5 to TRBJ1-6, with D unresolved. Germline V gene data show CDR1 as MNHEY and CDR2 as SVGAGI. V lost 7 bases to trimming and J lost 4 bases, with 8 bases between them. CDR3 length: 13 amino acids.

The gene calls are TRBV7-2 and TRBJ2-7; D is unresolved. The CDR3 runs 15 residues. Germline V gives CDR1 SGHTA, CDR2 FQGNSA. Trimming left V 2 bases short and J 4 bases short, with 15 bases between. CDR3 amino acids: CASSLLPEPPYEQYF. Here the CDR3 DNA reads TGTGCCAGCAGCTTACTCCCCGAGCCTCCTTACGAGCAGTACTTC.

This clone was detected a few times. The CDR3 loop reads CASSRWTLYEQYF. The CDR3 region has the DNA TGTGCCAGCAGCCGCTGGACCCTCTACGAGCAGTACTTC. The chain employs TRBV7-2 and TRBJ2-7; no firm D call. CDR1 and CDR2 from the germline V gene are SGHTA and FQGNSA. The CDR3 is 13 amino acids. Trimming cost V 5 bases and J 3 bases, with 11 bases left between them.

V and J are TRBV11-2 and TRBJ2-3, with D uncertain. The V and J ends lost 5 bases and 4 bases respectively, with 16 bases between them. Germline V lookup: CDR1 SGHAT, CDR2 FQNNGV. This CDR3 region has 15 residues. The CDR3 nucleotides are TGTGCCAGCAGCCTCGTGGCGGTAACGTCAGATACGCAGTATTTT. Amino acids: CASSLVAVTSDTQYF.

This clone came up a few times. The chain joins TRBV10-3 to TRBJ2-2; TRBD1 might be the D (6 bases). In germline, CDR1 is ENHRY, CDR2 SYGVKD. V lost 6 bases and J 5 bases, leaving 13 bases between the germline ends. CDR3 length equals 14 residues. The CDR3 DNA is TGTGCCATCAGCCCAGGGGATAGTACCGGGGAGCTGTTTTTT. Translated: CAISPGDSTGELFF.

This chain joins TRBV18 and TRBJ1-1; 10 positions match TRBD1. The CDR3 length is 16 residues. The V gene end was trimmed by 1 base and the J gene end by 4 bases; junction bases not matched to a gene: 6. Germline V lookup: CDR1 KGHSH, CDR2 LQKENI. Written as DNA, the CDR3 is TGTGCCAGCTCACCACGCGTGACAGGGGGCTCCACTGAAGCTTTCTTT. This translates into CASSPRVTGGSTEAFF.

The chain employs TRBV5-1 and TRBJ1-1; 10 bases are shared with TRBD1. The germline V gene has CDR1 SGHRS and CDR2 YFSETQ. This CDR3 is built from 15 residues. Germline trimming cut 0 bases from V and 4 bases from J; bases unmatched to any gene: 3. The CDR3 DNA reads TGCGCCAGCAGCTTGGGGGGACAGGGGTCCACTGAAGCTTTCTTT. This sequence encodes CASSLGGQGSTEAFF.

The chain couples TRBV5-4 to TRBJ1-1, with unresolved D. This CDR3 spans 17 amino acids. CDR1 and CDR2 from the germline V gene are SGHNT and YYREEE (reference sequence). The ends were cut back, 2 bases at V and 0 bases at J, with 17 bases in the middle. In DNA, the CDR3 is TGTGCCAGCAGCTTTAGCCCCGGAGGGCGGTTGAACACTGAAGCTTTCTTT. This translates into CASSFSPGGRLNTEAFF.

The rearrangement uses TRBV29-1 and TRBJ1-4; no definite D call. This CDR3 is built from 16 residues. The V gene lost 4 bases and the J gene lost 5 bases, with 20 bases spanning the gap. Germline V lookup: CDR1 SQVTM, CDR2 ANQGSEA. The CDR3 sequence is CSVADLDWVRNEKLFF. CDR3 coding DNA: TGCAGCGTTGCCGACCTGGACTGGGTCCGGAATGAAAAACTGTTTTTT.